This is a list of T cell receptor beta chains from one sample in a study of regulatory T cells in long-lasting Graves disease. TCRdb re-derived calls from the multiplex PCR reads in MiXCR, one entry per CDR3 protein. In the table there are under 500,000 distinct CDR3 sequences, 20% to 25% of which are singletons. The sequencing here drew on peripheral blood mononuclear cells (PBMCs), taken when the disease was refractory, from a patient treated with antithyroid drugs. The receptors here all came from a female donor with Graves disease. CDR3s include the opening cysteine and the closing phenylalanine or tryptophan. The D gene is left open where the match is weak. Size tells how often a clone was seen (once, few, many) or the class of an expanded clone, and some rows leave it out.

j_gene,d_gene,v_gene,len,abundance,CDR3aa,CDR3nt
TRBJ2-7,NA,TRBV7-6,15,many,CASSLDSQDYYEQYF,TGTGCCAGCAGCTTAGATAGTCAGGACTACTACGAGCAGTACTTC
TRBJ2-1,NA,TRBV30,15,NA,CAWSAGGPLDDEQFF,TGTGCCTGGAGTGCCGGGGGGCCGCTGGACGATGAGCAGTTCTTC
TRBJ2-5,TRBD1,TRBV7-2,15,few,CASSARQGGQETQYF,TGTGCCAGCAGCGCCCGACAGGGTGGTCAAGAGACCCAGTACTTC
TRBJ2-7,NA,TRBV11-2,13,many,CASSSPDFYEQYF,TGTGCCAGCAGCTCGCCGGACTTCTACGAGCAGTACTTC
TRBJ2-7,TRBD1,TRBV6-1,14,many,CASRQGARVYEQYF,TGTGCCAGCAGGCAGGGGGCCCGAGTCTACGAGCAGTACTTC
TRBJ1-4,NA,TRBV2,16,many,CASSRDNAGAGEKLFF,TGTGCCAGCAGCCGTGACAACGCAGGGGCTGGGGAAAAACTGTTTTTT
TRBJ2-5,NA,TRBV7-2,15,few,CASSLLAQPQETQYF,TGTGCCAGCAGCTTATTAGCGCAGCCCCAAGAGACCCAGTACTTC
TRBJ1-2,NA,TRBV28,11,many,CASSFQGWETF,TGTGCCAGCAGTTTCCAGGGATGGGAAACCTTC
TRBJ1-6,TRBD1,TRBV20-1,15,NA,CSARDRARGDLPLHF,TGCAGTGCTAGAGATCGGGCCAGGGGGGATTTACCCCTCCACTTT
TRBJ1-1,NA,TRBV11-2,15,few,CASSLFQSANTEAFF,TGTGCCAGCAGCTTATTCCAGAGCGCTAACACTGAAGCTTTCTTT
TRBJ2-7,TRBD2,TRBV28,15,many,CASSPGPGLPYEQYF,TGTGCCAGCAGTCCTGGCCCGGGACTACCCTACGAGCAGTACTTC
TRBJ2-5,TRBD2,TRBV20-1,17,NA,CSAMGLAGSGLQETQYF,TGCAGTGCAATGGGACTAGCGGGATCCGGCTTACAAGAGACCCAGTACTTC
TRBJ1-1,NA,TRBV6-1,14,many,CASSGTGPLGEAFF,TGTGCCAGCAGTGGAACCGGGCCACTCGGGGAAGCTTTCTTT
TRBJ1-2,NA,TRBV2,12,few,CASSGGLYGYTF,TGTGCCAGCAGTGGCGGGCTTTATGGCTACACCTTC
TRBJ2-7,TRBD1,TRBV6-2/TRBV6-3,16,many,CASRRSGTGISYEQYF,TGTGCCAGCAGGAGATCCGGGACAGGGATCTCCTACGAGCAGTACTTC